Listed below are T cell receptor beta chains from one sample, sequenced in a study of T cell repertoires in cytomegalovirus infection. TCRdb reprocessed the reads via MiXCR and lists one record per CDR3 protein. The table includes 700,000 to 900,000 distinct CDR3 sequences, roughly 28% detected once. These TCRs' antigens remain unknown. The starting material was cultured CD8+ T cells from PBMCs, obtained from culture after CMV antigen stimulation. The receptors derive from a human donor in good health (CMV status not recorded). Some clones in this sample may be carry-over from other donors' samples. CDR3s include the opening cysteine and the closing phenylalanine or tryptophan. A D gene is named only where the DNA matches it firmly. Where a row states a size, it is once, few, many or the class of an expanded clone; other rows omit it.

j_call	clone_size	cdr3_length	d_call	v_call	cdr3_nt	cdr3_aa
TRBJ1-5	few	15	TRBD1	TRBV28	TGTGCCAGCAGTAACAGGGGGGACAGCAATCAGCCCCAGCATTTT	CASSNRGDSNQPQHF
TRBJ2-5	NA	18	NA	TRBV6-2/TRBV6-3	TGTGCCAGCAGTTACTCGAGGCACGGGGGGCCGGTTCAAGAGACCCAGTACTTC	CASSYSRHGGPVQETQYF
TRBJ1-1	NA	12	NA	TRBV9	TGTGCCAGCAGCCGGACCGGTTCTGAAGCTTTCTTT	CASSRTGSEAFF
TRBJ2-1	few	13	NA	TRBV19	TGTGCCAGTAGTTCGGACCCTTACAATGAGCAGTTCTTC	CASSSDPYNEQFF
TRBJ2-3	NA	15	TRBD1	TRBV6-4	TGTGCCAGCAGCATACAGGGGGACGGGACAGATACGCAGTATTTT	CASSIQGDGTDTQYF
TRBJ2-1	few	15	TRBD2	TRBV28	TGTGCCAGCAGTATCCCCGGGGGGTTTTACAATGAGCAGTTCTTC	CASSIPGGFYNEQFF
TRBJ1-1	few	16	TRBD1	TRBV7-9	TGTGCCAGCAGCGATCCGGGACAGGGGCCGAACACTGAAGCTTTCTTT	CASSDPGQGPNTEAFF
TRBJ2-3	few	15	TRBD1	TRBV11-2	TGTGCCAGCAGCTATCGGGACAGACTAACAGATACGCAGTATTTT	CASSYRDRLTDTQYF
TRBJ1-2	few	14	NA	TRBV7-3	TGTGCCAGCAGCGACGGACAGTCTGCCTATGGCTACACCTTC	CASSDGQSAYGYTF
TRBJ1-1	NA	16	NA	TRBV9	TGTGCCAGCAGCGTAAAGGTAGGCGCGACGGGGACTGAAGCTTTCTTT	CASSVKVGATGTEAFF
TRBJ2-1	NA	16	NA	TRBV20-1	TGCAGTGCTAGAGGATACACGGATGGCTCCTACAATGAGCAGTTCTTC	CSARGYTDGSYNEQFF
TRBJ2-1	many	15	NA	TRBV7-9	TGTGCCAGCAGCTTGGGGGGGCTCCCCTACAATGAGCAGTTCTTC	CASSLGGLPYNEQFF
TRBJ1-2	NA	13	NA	TRBV2	TGTGCCAGCAGTGAAGCGGGGAGGGTTGGCTACACCTTC	CASSEAGRVGYTF
TRBJ2-1	few	15	TRBD1	TRBV7-2	TGTGCCAGCAGCATCGGGACAGCTCATCACAATGAGCAGTTCTTC	CASSIGTAHHNEQFF
TRBJ1-5	NA	15	TRBD1	TRBV27	TGTGCCAGCCGCCCCGGGACAGGGCGAAATCAGCCCCAGCATTTT	CASRPGTGRNQPQHF
TRBJ2-5	NA	15	TRBD1	TRBV5-6	TGTGCCAGCAGCCGCCCAGGGGGTGATCGGGAGACCCAGTACTTC	CASSRPGGDRETQYF
TRBJ2-6	NA	19	NA	TRBV12-3/TRBV12-4	TGTGCCAGCAGTTTACCCCGGAACAGGGAACTATCTGGGGCCAACGTCCTGACTTTC	CASSLPRNRELSGANVLTF
TRBJ2-7	few	13	NA	TRBV19	TGTGCCAGTAGTTTCGGCCCACCCAACGAGCAGTACTTC	CASSFGPPNEQYF
TRBJ2-2	few	17	NA	TRBV23-1	TGCGCCAGCAGTCAATCCTGTGACAGAAGGAAGGCCGGGGAGCTGTTTTTT	CASSQSCDRRKAGELFF
TRBJ2-1	NA	14	NA	TRBV2	TGTGCCACCTATCTCAGGGGGAGGAACAATGAGCAGTTCTTC	CATYLRGRNNEQFF
TRBJ1-5	many	15	NA	TRBV7-8	TGTGCCAGCAGCTTAGCGGACACTACAGTTCAGCCCCAGCATTTT	CASSLADTTVQPQHF
TRBJ2-2	many	16	TRBD2	TRBV7-9	TGTGCCAGCAGCTCCGGACTAGCGGGGAGCTCCGGGGAGCTGTTTTTT	CASSSGLAGSSGELFF
TRBJ2-3	few	15	TRBD1	TRBV27	TGTGCCAGCAGTTTCGGGACAGGTAACACAGATACGCAGTATTTT	CASSFGTGNTDTQYF
TRBJ1-1	NA	15	NA	TRBV12-3/TRBV12-4	TGTGCCAGCAGCCTTGGACAGTCCCCGGGGACTGAAGCTTTCTTT	CASSLGQSPGTEAFF
TRBJ2-2	NA	14	TRBD1	TRBV6-8	TGTGCCAGCAGAAGACAGGGGAACACCGGGGAGCTGTTTTTT	CASRRQGNTGELFF
TRBJ2-5	many	14	TRBD1	TRBV6-6	TGTGCCAGCAGTTACGGACAGGGCCAAGAGACCCAGTACTTC	CASSYGQGQETQYF
TRBJ2-7	NA	16	NA	TRBV19	TGTGCCAGTAGTATAAGGGGGACTTCCACCTCCTACGAGCAGTACTTC	CASSIRGTSTSYEQYF
TRBJ1-1	many	15	NA	TRBV4-1	TGCGCCAGCAGCCAAGATTTGGGGAGTAGCACTGAAGCTTTCTTT	CASSQDLGSSTEAFF
TRBJ2-5	NA	15	TRBD2	TRBV6-6	TGTGCCAGCAGTTACGAGCGGGGGGGCCCGGAGACCCAGTACTTC	CASSYERGGPETQYF
TRBJ1-1	NA	15	NA	TRBV6-5	TGTGCCAGCAGTTATTGGGGGGGCAGTGACACTGAAGCTTTCTTT	CASSYWGGSDTEAFF
TRBJ2-2	few	15	TRBD1	TRBV3-1	TGTGCCAGCGGACAGGGGGTTTCATACACCGGGGAGCTGTTTTTT	CASGQGVSYTGELFF
TRBJ1-6	NA	17	NA	TRBV4-1	TGCGCCAGCAGCCAAGTTTGGACGGCGATTGATAATTCACCCCTCCACTTT	CASSQVWTAIDNSPLHF
TRBJ1-1	few	13	NA	TRBV10-3	TGTGCCATCAGTGAGTCGTTTGGGGCTGAAGCTTTCTTT	CAISESFGAEAFF
TRBJ2-2	many	13	TRBD1	TRBV12-3/TRBV12-4	TGTGCCAGCAGTTATCAGGGGGACGGGGAGCTGTTTTTT	CASSYQGDGELFF
TRBJ2-3	NA	12	NA	TRBV9	TGTGCCAGCAGCGTAGTCCAAGGGGCGCAGTATTTT	CASSVVQGAQYF
TRBJ2-1	NA	17	TRBD2	TRBV7-3	TGTGCCAGCAGCTCACTCGCCCTTAGCGGGAGGGACAATGAGCAGTTCTTC	CASSSLALSGRDNEQFF
TRBJ1-2	few	17	NA	TRBV7-9	TGTGCCAGCAGCCAGAGGGTGTGGATTACAGAAAACTATGGCTACACCTTC	CASSQRVWITENYGYTF
TRBJ1-5	few	14	NA	TRBV7-9	TGTGCCAGCAGCTTAGGGGACGGAAATCAGCCCCAGCATTTT	CASSLGDGNQPQHF
TRBJ2-3	NA	16	TRBD2	TRBV4-3	TGCGCCAGCAGCCGGGGAGCGGGGAGCCTCACAGATACGCAGTATTTT	CASSRGAGSLTDTQYF
TRBJ2-1	many	15	TRBD1	TRBV20-1	TGCAGTGCTAGAGGGCGACAGGGGGCCTGGAGTGAGCAGTTCTTC	CSARGRQGAWSEQFF
TRBJ1-1	few	13	NA	TRBV11-3	TGTGCCAGCAGTTACTTTTTCGACACTGAAGCTTTCTTT	CASSYFFDTEAFF
TRBJ2-2	NA	18	TRBD1	TRBV19	TGTGCCAGTAGTATAAGCTACCGGGACAGGGTTTTCACCGGGGAGCTGTTTTTT	CASSISYRDRVFTGELFF
TRBJ2-1	few	16	NA	TRBV6-1	TGTGCCAGCAGTGAAGTTGGCGAGTATGGGTACAATGAGCAGTTCTTC	CASSEVGEYGYNEQFF
TRBJ2-6	NA	16	NA	TRBV29-1	TGCAGCGTTGAAGACCGCACAGGCTCTGGGGCCAACGTCCTGACTTTC	CSVEDRTGSGANVLTF
TRBJ2-3	once	17	TRBD1	TRBV5-5	TGTGCCAGCAGCTTGGCGGCACAGGGGCCAAGCACAGATACGCAGTATTTT	CASSLAAQGPSTDTQYF
TRBJ2-7	NA	15	TRBD1	TRBV19	TGTGCCAGTAGTCACCCGGGACAGAGGTCTGGAGAGCAGTACTTC	CASSHPGQRSGEQYF
TRBJ2-5	many	15	NA	TRBV7-7	TGTGCTAGCAGCTTATCCCTGCTGGGGCCAGAGACCCAGTACTTC	CASSLSLLGPETQYF
TRBJ1-1	many	13	NA	TRBV7-2	TGTGCCAGCAGCTTAAACTGGAACACTGAAGCTTTCTTT	CASSLNWNTEAFF
TRBJ2-5	few	18	NA	TRBV5-1	TGCGCCAGCAGCTTTTCGCCTGAGCGACAGCCCGCTCAAGAGACCCAGTACTTC	CASSFSPERQPAQETQYF
TRBJ1-5	few	13	NA	TRBV6-2/TRBV6-3	TGTGCCTGCGGGCGGTATAGCAATCAGCCCCAGCATTTT	CACGRYSNQPQHF
TRBJ1-4	NA	13	NA	TRBV12-3/TRBV12-4	TGTGCCAGCCGGGGCAGCCTTAATGAAAAACTGTTTTTT	CASRGSLNEKLFF
TRBJ1-5	NA	17	NA	TRBV3-1	TGTGCCAGCAGCCAAGAATGGGGGGGACACGGCAATCAGCCCCAGCATTTT	CASSQEWGGHGNQPQHF
TRBJ1-1	NA	15	TRBD1	TRBV7-6	TGTGCCAGCAGCCCCGGGACAGTCATGAACACTGAAGCTTTCTTT	CASSPGTVMNTEAFF
TRBJ1-5	NA	13	NA	TRBV19	TGTGCCAGTATAGGGGGGTACAATCAGCCCCAGCATTTT	CASIGGYNQPQHF
TRBJ1-1	few	14	NA	TRBV19	TGTGCCAGTAGTCGTCCGACACTGAACACTGAAGCTTTCTTT	CASSRPTLNTEAFF
TRBJ2-3	many	17	TRBD2	TRBV7-6	TGTGCCAGCAGCCCAGGCACTAGCGGGGGACACACAGATACGCAGTATTTT	CASSPGTSGGHTDTQYF
TRBJ1-2	NA	18	NA	TRBV2	TGTGCCAGCAGATTAATTGGCCGGGACGGGACTTTAACCTATGGCTACACCTTC	CASRLIGRDGTLTYGYTF
TRBJ2-7	NA	16	TRBD1	TRBV12-5	TGTGCTAGTGGTCTAGGCAGGACAGGGTTTAGCTACGAGCAGTACTTC	CASGLGRTGFSYEQYF
TRBJ1-1	NA	15	NA	TRBV6-1	TGTGCCAGCAACTTCGCTCAGGGAGTAGACACTGAAGCTTTCTTT	CASNFAQGVDTEAFF
TRBJ1-2	few	13	TRBD1	TRBV19	TGTGCCAGCAGGGACAGTTGGTTCTATGGCTACACCTTC	CASRDSWFYGYTF